A selection of T cell receptor beta chains follows, all from one sample in a study of OX40 agonist ivuxolimab in advanced cancers. Profiled with immunoSEQ multiplex PCR; TCRdb holds only in-frame clones, not every one. The table records about 70,000 clones, 80% to 90% of them present only once. Sequenced here: CD4+ or CD8+ T cells sorted from blood, sampled in a trial of the OX40 agonist ivuxolimab. All receptors derive from an adult with an advanced solid tumor such as melanoma, head and neck, liver or kidney cancer. Both conserved end residues are trimmed from each CDR3.

TRBJ1-6 | TRBV6-6 | ASGETHSGNSPLH
TRBJ2-7 | TRBV18 | ASSPRLAGDYEQY
TRBJ2-5 | TRBV5-4 | ASSLANQETQY
TRBJ1-4 | TRBV30 | AWRSGTGNEKLF
TRBJ2-3 | TRBV5-1 | ASSLGHRVDTQY
TRBJ2-3 | TRBV5-6 | ASSFYRGASTDTQY
TRBJ2-7 | TRBV6-1 | ASRLPPGVEQY
TRBJ1-1 | TRBV29-1 | SVDRAFGTEAF
TRBJ2-5 | TRBV6-5 | ASSYSRAVGETQY
TRBJ2-3 | TRBV5-8 | ASSSLWGSGTDTQY
TRBJ1-3 | TRBV2 | ASHSDSGNTIY
TRBJ1-4 | TRBV7-7 | ASSLSTASNEKLF
TRBJ1-6 | TRBV5-1 | ASQGAANSPLH
TRBJ2-7 | TRBV29-1 | SVATSGGAYEQY
TRBJ2-3 | TRBV11-2 | ASSLEGGAADTQY
TRBJ1-1 | TRBV10-2 | ATTGRSTEAF
TRBJ2-2 | TRBV6-1 | ASGGLAGTGELF
TRBJ2-1 | TRBV28 | ASSPGVGEQF
TRBJ1-1 | TRBV28 | ASGRSGTVNTEAF
TRBJ2-3 | TRBV27 | ASSLSPGANTDTQY
TRBJ2-1 | TRBV28 | ASRGHRAMNEQF
TRBJ1-2 | TRBV28 | ASNGQAYGYT
TRBJ1-5 | TRBV9 | ASSLGDRGGQPQH
TRBJ2-5 | TRBV18 | ASSPNGRETQY